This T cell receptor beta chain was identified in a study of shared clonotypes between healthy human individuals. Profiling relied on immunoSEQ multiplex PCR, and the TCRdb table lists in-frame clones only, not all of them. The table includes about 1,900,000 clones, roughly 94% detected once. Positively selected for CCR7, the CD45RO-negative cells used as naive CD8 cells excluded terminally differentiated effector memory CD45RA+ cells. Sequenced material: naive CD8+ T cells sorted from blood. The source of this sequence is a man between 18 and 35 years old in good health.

The CDR3 bases are TGTGCCAGCAGTCCCGACAGGGGCCCCACAGATACGCAGTATTTT. It translates to CASSPDRGPTDTQYF. The rearrangement uses TRBV27 and TRBJ2-3; 8 bases fit TRBD1. There are 15 residues in the CDR3. Per germline, CDR1 MNHEY and CDR2 SMNVEV (reference sequence). V gave up 5 bases and J gave up 2 bases; unmatched junction bases: 6.